These 7 T cell receptor beta chains originate from one sample sequenced in a study of Graves' ophthalmopathy and Graves' hyperthyroidism. Amplifying from RNA transcripts, the study obtained TCR beta CDR3 regions. Following a first-round RT-PCR that used HTBI primers, a second-round multiplex PCR was carried out. TCRdb processed the multiplex PCR reads anew with MiXCR; each CDR3 protein has one entry. The sample shows about 220,000 distinct CDR3 sequences, roughly 21% of them seen only once. Sequencing was done on a sample of peripheral blood. Receptor source: a woman aged 50 to 65 with Graves' ophthalmopathy.

This clonotype has at least ten counts. V is TRBV7-2 and J is TRBJ2-7; D unresolved. The V end lost 5 bases, the J end lost 0 bases, and 11 bases lay between the germline ends. The CDR3 spans 14 residues. Per the germline V gene, CDR1 is SGHTA and CDR2 is FQGNSA. CDR3 loop: CASSLDFSSYEQYF. CDR3 bases: TGTGCCAGCAGCCTTGACTTCAGCTCCTACGAGCAGTACTTC.

This clonotype was observed many times. This sequence joins TRBV6-5 and TRBJ2-7; D gene ambiguous. Trimming removed 8 bases from V and 2 bases from J, with 7 bases in between. Germline CDR1 is MNHEY and CDR2 is SVGAGI. CDR3 length: 11 residues. DNA of the CDR3: TGTGCCAGCCCCGAGCCCTACGAGCAGTACTTC. Translation: CASPEPYEQYF.

This clonotype was counted at least ten times. V gene TRBV20-1 combines with J gene TRBJ1-5, with D tentatively TRBD1 (6 bases). The ends were cut back, 2 bases at V and 5 bases at J, with 13 bases in the middle. This CDR3 region has 14 residues. Looked up from germline, CDR1 is DFQATT and CDR2 is SNEGSKA (reference sequence). The CDR3 protein is CSARPGRTDQPQHF. For the CDR3, the DNA is TGCAGTGCTAGACCGGGACGGACAGATCAGCCCCAGCATTTT.

Many counts were recorded for this clonotype. This chain connects TRBV12-5 to TRBJ1-2; D is ambiguous. V was pared by 3 bases and J by 0 bases, with 8 bases between. In germline, CDR1 is LGHNT, CDR2 FRNRAP. This CDR3 contains 14 residues. The CDR3 sequence is CASGLPETNYGYTF. The CDR3 DNA sequence: TGTGCTAGTGGTTTACCGGAGACTAACTATGGCTACACCTTC.

On this clonotype itself: The conserved phenylalanine or tryptophan is not found at the CDR3 terminus, so this likely reflects a read error. The V call is TRBV6-1, the J call TRBJ1-2, with 7 bases identical to TRBD1. The CDR3 runs to 13 residues. Germline V gene lookup returns CDR1 MNHNS and CDR2 SASEGT. V lost 5 bases to trimming and J lost 7 bases; unmatched junction nucleotides: 7. The CDR3 DNA reads as TGTGCCAGCAGTCCCGGACAGGCCTCTGGCTACACCATC. This encodes CASSPGQASGYTI.

The chain has TRBV20-1 and TRBJ2-1; 10 bases line up with TRBD2. The ends lost 5 bases at V and 5 bases at J; junction bases unmatched: 6. The CDR3 totals 14 residues. The germline CDR1 and CDR2 sequences are DFQATT and SNEGSKA (reference sequence). CDR3 sequence: CSASLAGVNNEQFF. In DNA form, the CDR3 reads TGCAGTGCTTCCCTAGCGGGAGTAAACAATGAGCAGTTCTTC.

This clonotype was detected only a few times. The V call is TRBV7-9, the J call TRBJ1-5; D ambiguous. The CDR3 covers 16 residues. The germline gives CDR1 SEHNR, CDR2 FQNEAQ (reference sequence). Deletions cut 3 bases from V and 2 bases from J, with 14 bases between. The CDR3 here is CASSFSPGYGNQPQHF. The CDR3 bases are TGTGCCAGCAGCTTTTCCCCCGGGTATGGCAATCAGCCCCAGCATTTT.